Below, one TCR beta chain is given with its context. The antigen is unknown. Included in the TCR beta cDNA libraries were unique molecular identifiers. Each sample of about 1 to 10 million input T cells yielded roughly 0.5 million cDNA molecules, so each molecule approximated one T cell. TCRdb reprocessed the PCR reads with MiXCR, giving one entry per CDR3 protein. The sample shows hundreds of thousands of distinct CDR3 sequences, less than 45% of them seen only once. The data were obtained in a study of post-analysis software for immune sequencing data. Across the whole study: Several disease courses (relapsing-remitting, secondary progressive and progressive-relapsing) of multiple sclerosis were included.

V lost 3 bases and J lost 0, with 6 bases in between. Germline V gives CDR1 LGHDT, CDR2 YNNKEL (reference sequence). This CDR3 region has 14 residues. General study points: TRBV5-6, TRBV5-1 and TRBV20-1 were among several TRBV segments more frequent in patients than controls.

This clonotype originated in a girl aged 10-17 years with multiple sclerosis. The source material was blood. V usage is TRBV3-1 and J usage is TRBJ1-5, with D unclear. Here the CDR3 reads CASSHINSNQPQHF. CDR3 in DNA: TGTGCCAGCAGCCACATAAATAGCAATCAGCCCCAGCATTTT.